These 4 T cell receptor beta chains originate from one sample sequenced in a study of blood T cell repertoires in COVID-19. The assay was immunoSEQ multiplex PCR, and TCRdb's table has in-frame clones only and misses some. The sample has over 85,000 clones; about nine tenths are singletons. Sequenced material: peripheral blood. Every receptor here comes from a woman over 75 with acute or convalescent COVID-19.

The chain is built from TRBV6-5 and TRBJ1-1; TRBD1 agrees at 7 bases. The CDR3 covers 14 residues. CDR1 is MNHEY, CDR2 SVGAGI, per germline. The junction had 11 bases not matched to a gene; V was cut back by 9 bases and J by 4 bases. CDR3 in amino acids: CASCTTGIGTEAFF. Written as DNA, the CDR3 is TGTGCCAGTTGTACGACAGGGATCGGCACTGAAGCTTTCTTT.

The chain joins TRBV5-4 to TRBJ2-1, with a possible D match to TRBD2 (5 bases). The V end lost 0 bases, the J end lost 5 bases, and 12 bases lay between the germline ends. The CDR3 sequence is 15 residues long. Germline-derived CDR1 and CDR2 are SGHNT and YYREEE (reference sequence). The CDR3 reads CASSLGGSADNEQFF. In DNA form, the CDR3 reads TGTGCCAGCAGCTTGGGGGGTAGCGCCGACAATGAGCAGTTCTTC.

The gene calls are TRBV2 and TRBJ1-2; D is undetermined. This CDR3 spans 13 amino acids. CDR1 is SNHLY, CDR2 FYNNEI, per germline. Between the trimmed V and J ends, which lost 7 bases and 6 bases, there was a span of 15 bases. CDR3 loop: CASTPRWGDGYTF. For the CDR3, the DNA is TGTGCCAGCACCCCCAGGTGGGGAGATGGCTACACCTTC. The complete variable domain, with remaining parts taken from reference TRBV2 and TRBJ1-2, reads EPEVTQTPSHQVTQMGQEVILRCVPISNHLYFYWYRQILGQKVEFLVSFYNNEISEKSEIFDDQFSVERPDGSNFTLKIRSTKLEDSAMYFCASTPRWGDGYTFGSGTRLTVV.

The V and J genes are TRBV3-1 (or the pseudogene TRBV3-2) and TRBJ2-3, with 10 bases aligning to TRBD2. The ends lost 3 bases at V and 1 base at J; junction bases unmatched: 4. The CDR3 totals 16 residues. Germline-derived CDR1 and CDR2 are LGHDT and YNNKEL (reference sequence). This CDR3 is CASSHQAGGGTDTQYF. Written as DNA, the CDR3 is TGTGCCAGCAGCCACCAAGCGGGAGGGGGCACAGATACGCAGTATTTT.